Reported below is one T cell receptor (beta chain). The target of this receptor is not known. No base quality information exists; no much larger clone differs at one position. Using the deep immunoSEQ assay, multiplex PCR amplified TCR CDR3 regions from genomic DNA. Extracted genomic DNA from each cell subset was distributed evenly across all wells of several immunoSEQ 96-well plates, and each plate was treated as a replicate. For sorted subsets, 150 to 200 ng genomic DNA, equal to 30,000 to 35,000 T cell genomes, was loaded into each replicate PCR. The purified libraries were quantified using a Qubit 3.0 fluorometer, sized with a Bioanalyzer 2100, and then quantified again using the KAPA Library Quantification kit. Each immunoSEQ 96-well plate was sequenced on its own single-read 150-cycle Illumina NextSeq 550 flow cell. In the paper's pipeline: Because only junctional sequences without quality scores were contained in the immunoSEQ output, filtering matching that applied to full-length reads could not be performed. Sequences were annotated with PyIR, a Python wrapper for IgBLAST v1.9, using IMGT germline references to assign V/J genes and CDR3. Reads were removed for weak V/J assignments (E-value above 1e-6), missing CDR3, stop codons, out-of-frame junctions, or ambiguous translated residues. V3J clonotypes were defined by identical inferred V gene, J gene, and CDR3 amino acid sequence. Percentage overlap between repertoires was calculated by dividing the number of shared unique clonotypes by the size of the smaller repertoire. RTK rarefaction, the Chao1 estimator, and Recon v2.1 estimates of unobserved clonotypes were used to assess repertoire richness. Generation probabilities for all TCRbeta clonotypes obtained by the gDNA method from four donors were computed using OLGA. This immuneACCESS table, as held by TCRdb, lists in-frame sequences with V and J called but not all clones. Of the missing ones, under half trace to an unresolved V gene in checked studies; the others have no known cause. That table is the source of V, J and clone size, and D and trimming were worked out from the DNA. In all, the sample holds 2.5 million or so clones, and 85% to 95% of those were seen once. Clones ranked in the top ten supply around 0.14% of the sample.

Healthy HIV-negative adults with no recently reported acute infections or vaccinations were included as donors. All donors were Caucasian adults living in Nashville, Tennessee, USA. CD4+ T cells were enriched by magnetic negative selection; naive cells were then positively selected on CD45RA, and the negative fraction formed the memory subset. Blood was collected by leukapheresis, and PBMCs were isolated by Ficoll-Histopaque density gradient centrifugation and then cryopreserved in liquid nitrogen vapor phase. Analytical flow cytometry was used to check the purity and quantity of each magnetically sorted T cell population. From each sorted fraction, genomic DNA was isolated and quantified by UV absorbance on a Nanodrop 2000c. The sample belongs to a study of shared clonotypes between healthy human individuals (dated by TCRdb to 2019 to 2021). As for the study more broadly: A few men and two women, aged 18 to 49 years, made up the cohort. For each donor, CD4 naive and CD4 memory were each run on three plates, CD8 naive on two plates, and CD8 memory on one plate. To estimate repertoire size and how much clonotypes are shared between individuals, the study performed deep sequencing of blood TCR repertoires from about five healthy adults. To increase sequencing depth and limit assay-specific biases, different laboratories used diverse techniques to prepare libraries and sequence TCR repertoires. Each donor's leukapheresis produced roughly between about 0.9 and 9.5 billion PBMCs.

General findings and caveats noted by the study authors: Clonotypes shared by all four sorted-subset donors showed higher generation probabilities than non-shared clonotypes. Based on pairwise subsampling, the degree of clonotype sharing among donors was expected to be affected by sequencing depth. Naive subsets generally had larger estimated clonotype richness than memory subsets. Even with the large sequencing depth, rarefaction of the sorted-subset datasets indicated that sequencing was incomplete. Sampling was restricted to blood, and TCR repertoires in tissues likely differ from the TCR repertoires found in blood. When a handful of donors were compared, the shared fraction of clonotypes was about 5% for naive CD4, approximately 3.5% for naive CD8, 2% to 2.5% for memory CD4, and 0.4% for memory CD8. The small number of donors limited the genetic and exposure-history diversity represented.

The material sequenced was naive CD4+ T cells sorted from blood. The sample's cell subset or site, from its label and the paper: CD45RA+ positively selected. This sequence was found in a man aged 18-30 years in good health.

The encoded CDR3 is CAEGQGDSPLHF. In nucleotides, the sequence is TGTGCCGAGGGACAGGGTGATTCACCCCTCCACTTT. The chain couples TRBV30 to TRBJ1-6, and 9 bases in between align with TRBD1. The germline V gene (reference sequence) gives CDR1 as GTSNPN and CDR2 as SVGIG. V and J are trimmed by 8 bases and 8 bases, and the gene matches miss 4 bases of the junction. The CDR3 holds 12 amino acids from the cysteine to the phenylalanine. Only the CDR3 DNA stays, 36 bases, in frame from base 1.